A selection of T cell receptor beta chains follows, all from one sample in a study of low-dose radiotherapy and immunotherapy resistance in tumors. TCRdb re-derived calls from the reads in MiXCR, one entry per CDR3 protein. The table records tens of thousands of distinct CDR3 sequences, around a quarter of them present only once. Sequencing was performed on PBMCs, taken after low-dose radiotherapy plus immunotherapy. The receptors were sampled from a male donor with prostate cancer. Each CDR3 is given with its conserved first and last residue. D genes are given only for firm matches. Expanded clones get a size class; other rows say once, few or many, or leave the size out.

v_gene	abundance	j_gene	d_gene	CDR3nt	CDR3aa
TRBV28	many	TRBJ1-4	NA	TGTGCCAGCAGTTTACGGGAAAAACTGTTTTTT	CASSLREKLFF
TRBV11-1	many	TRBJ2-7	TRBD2	TGTGCCAGCAGTTGGACTAGCGCCGACTACGAGCAGTACTTC	CASSWTSADYEQYF
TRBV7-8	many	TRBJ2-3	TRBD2	TGTGCCAGCAGCTTAATTAGCGCTAGCGGAAGGGATCTGGGGTATTTT	CASSLISASGRDLGYF
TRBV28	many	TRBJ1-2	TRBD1	TGTGCCTTAGGCAGGGGGCGGTTTATCACCTTC	CALGRGRFITF
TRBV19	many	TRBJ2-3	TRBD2	TGTGCCAGTAGCCTGCGGACTAGCGGGAGCTGGGCAGATACGCAGTATTTT	CASSLRTSGSWADTQYF
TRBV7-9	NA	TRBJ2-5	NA	TGTGCCACCAGTGCCTCGGGCAGTGAGACCCAGTACTTC	CATSASGSETQYF
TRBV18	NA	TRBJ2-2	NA	TGTGTCATCTCAAGTCTGGATCAGAACACCGGGGAGCTGTTTTTT	CVISSLDQNTGELFF
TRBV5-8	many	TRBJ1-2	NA	TGTGCCAGCAGCCTTCAGGCTGCGAAAGATGGCTACACCTTC	CASSLQAAKDGYTF
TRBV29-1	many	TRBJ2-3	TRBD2	TGCAGCGTTGAGGTCCTAGCGGGAGCAGATACGCAGTATTTT	CSVEVLAGADTQYF
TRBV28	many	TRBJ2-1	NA	TGTGCCAGCAGTCCAGTCACGGGAGAGGTGTTCTTC	CASSPVTGEVFF
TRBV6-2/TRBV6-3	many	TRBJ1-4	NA	TGTGCCAGCAGTTACGGACAGCTAAATGAAAAACTGTTTTTT	CASSYGQLNEKLFF
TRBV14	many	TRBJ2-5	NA	TGTGCCAGCAGCCAAGGGCCACAGGCAAATCAAGAGACCCAGTACTTC	CASSQGPQANQETQYF
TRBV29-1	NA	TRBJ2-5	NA	TGCAGCGCCATGACTGCGGGCCAAGAGACCCAGTACTTC	CSAMTAGQETQYF
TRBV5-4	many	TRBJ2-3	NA	TGTGCCAGCAGCTTGGAAGCTCCTAGCACAGATACGCAGTATTTT	CASSLEAPSTDTQYF
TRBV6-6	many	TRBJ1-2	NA	TGTGCCAGCTCCTCCGGGGGGCACTATGGCTACACCTTC	CASSSGGHYGYTF
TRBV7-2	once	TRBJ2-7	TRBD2	TGTGCCAGCAGCCAATACTGGACTAGCGAGCAGTACTTC	CASSQYWTSEQYF
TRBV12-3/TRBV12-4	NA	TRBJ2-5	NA	TGTGCCAGCAGTTTGTCGGGGGGCGGAGAGACCCAGTACTTC	CASSLSGGGETQYF
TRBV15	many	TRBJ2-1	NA	TGTGCCACCAGCAGAGTTGTCTGGAACCAAAATGAGCAGTTCTTC	CATSRVVWNQNEQFF
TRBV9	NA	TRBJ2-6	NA	TGTGCCAGCAGCTCAAGGGGTTCGGGAAGCCAGTCTGGGGCCAACGTCCTGACTTTC	CASSSRGSGSQSGANVLTF
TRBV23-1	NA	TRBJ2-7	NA	TGCGCCAGCAGTCCCCCCCCAACCTACGAGCAGTACTTC	CASSPPPTYEQYF
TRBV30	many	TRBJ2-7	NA	TGTGCCTGGGACGATCGGGACGAGCAGTACTTC	CAWDDRDEQYF
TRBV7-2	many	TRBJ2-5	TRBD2	TGTGCCAGCAGCCTTAGCGGGGTACCCCAAGAGACCCAGTACTTC	CASSLSGVPQETQYF
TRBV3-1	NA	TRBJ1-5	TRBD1	TGTGCCAGCAGCCAAATGACAGGGAATCAGCCCCAGCATTTT	CASSQMTGNQPQHF
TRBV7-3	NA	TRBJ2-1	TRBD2	TGTGCCAGCAGCTTATCTTCCTCGGGGAGGGGCTGGGATGAGCAGTTCTTC	CASSLSSSGRGWDEQFF
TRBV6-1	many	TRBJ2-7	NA	TGTGCCAGCAGTGATTTATACTACGAGCAGTACTTC	CASSDLYYEQYF
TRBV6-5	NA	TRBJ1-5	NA	TGTGCCAGCAGTAAGGGGGATCAGCCCCAGCATTTT	CASSKGDQPQHF
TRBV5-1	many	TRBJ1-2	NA	TGCGCCAGCAGCTCAGGGGAAATCAGCTATGGCTACACCTTC	CASSSGEISYGYTF
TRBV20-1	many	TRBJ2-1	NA	TGCAGTGCCCGCGAGACTAGCTCCTACAATGAGCAGTTCTTC	CSARETSSYNEQFF
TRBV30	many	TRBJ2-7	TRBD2	TGTGCCTGGAGTGGCCTAGCGGGAACTTCGCAGTACTTC	CAWSGLAGTSQYF
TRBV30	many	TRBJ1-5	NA	TGTGCCTGGAGTAAAGGGTGGCAGCCCCAGCATTTT	CAWSKGWQPQHF
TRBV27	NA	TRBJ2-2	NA	NA	CATRIAAQNTGELFFFFF
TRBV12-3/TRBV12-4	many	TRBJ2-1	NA	TGTGCCAGCAGTTTAAGGTGGAATGAGCAGTTCTTC	CASSLRWNEQFF
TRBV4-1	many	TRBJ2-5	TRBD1	TGCGCCAGCAGCCAAGACTCCGACAGGGGCCAAGAGACCCAGTACTTC	CASSQDSDRGQETQYF
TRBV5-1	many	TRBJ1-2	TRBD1	TGCGCCAGCAGCTTGGGGACAGGAGGCTATGGCTACACCTTC	CASSLGTGGYGYTF
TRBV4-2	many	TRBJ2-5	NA	TGTGCCAGCAGCCAAAGAGCCGGGGGGCCAGAGACCCAGTACTTC	CASSQRAGGPETQYF
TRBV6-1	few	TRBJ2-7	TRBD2	TGTGCCAGCAGCCGGGGACTAGCGGGGATCTACGAGCAGTACTTC	CASSRGLAGIYEQYF
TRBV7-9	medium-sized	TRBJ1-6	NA	TGTGCCAGCAGCTTAGCCCCCACAGGGAATGATTCACCCCTCCACTTT	CASSLAPTGNDSPLHF
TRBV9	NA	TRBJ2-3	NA	TGTGCCAGCAGCGCGGAGGGACCCAGCACAGATACGCAGTATTTT	CASSAEGPSTDTQYF
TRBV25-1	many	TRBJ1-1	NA	TGTGCCAGCAGTGTGATCGGAACTCCGTCACAAGCTTTCTTT	CASSVIGTPSQAFF
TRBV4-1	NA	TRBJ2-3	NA	TGCGCCAGCAGCCAAGAGGGGACACCTCTCACAGATACGCAGTATTTT	CASSQEGTPLTDTQYF
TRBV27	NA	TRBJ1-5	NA	TGTGCCAGCAGCCGCACTTGGCCTTGGTCCGACAATCAGCCCCAGCATTTT	CASSRTWPWSDNQPQHF
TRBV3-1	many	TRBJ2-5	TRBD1	TGTGCCAGTCTTCAGGGGACAGGGGGCGAGGAGACCCAGTACTTC	CASLQGTGGEETQYF
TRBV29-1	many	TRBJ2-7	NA	TGCAGCTCTTTCGGCTACGAGCAGTACTTC	CSSFGYEQYF
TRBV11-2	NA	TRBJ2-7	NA	TGTGCCAGCAGCTTAGTATCTCGCAGAGAGCAGTACTTC	CASSLVSRREQYF
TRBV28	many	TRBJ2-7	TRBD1	TGTGCCAGTAGGGGGCAGGCCTACGAGCAGTACTTC	CASRGQAYEQYF
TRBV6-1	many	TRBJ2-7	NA	TGTGCCAGCAGTGAAGCGCCCGCCGATGAGGGTTGGAACGAGCAGTACTTC	CASSEAPADEGWNEQYF
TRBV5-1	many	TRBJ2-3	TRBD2	TGCGCCAGCAAGGAAACAAGCGGGGGGGCGGGCACAGATACGCAGTATTTT	CASKETSGGAGTDTQYF
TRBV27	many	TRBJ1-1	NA	TGTGCCAGCAGTTTATCTCGGAACACTGAAGCTTTCTTT	CASSLSRNTEAFF
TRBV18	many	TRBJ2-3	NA	TGTGCCAGCTCGGCAGGACCTAGCACAGATACGCAGTATTTT	CASSAGPSTDTQYF
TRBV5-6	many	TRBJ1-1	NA	TGTGCCAGCAACCTGAGGGGAAACCTGAACACTGAAGCTTTCTTT	CASNLRGNLNTEAFF
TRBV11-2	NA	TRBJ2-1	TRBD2	TGTGCCAGCAGCTTGACTAGCGGGGGGGCCTCCTCCTACAATGAGCAGTTCTTC	CASSLTSGGASSYNEQFF
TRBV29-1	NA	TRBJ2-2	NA	TGCAGCGTTGACCAGGTGAACACCTGGGAGCTGTTTTTT	CSVDQVNTWELFF
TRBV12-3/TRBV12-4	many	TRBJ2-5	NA	TGTGCCAGCGCCCCGGAACTGCGGGCAGAGACCCAGTACTTC	CASAPELRAETQYF
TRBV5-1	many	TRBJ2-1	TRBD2	TGCGCCAGCAGCGGGACTAGCGGGTTAGTTGAGCAGTTCTTC	CASSGTSGLVEQFF
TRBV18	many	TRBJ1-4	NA	TGTGCCAGCTCACCAACAGGGTTCGAAAAACTGTTTTTT	CASSPTGFEKLFF
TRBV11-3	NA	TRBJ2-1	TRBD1	TGTGCCAGCAGCCCCGCCCGGGGGTTCGGGGACAGGGACTACAATGAGCAGTTCTTC	CASSPARGFGDRDYNEQFF
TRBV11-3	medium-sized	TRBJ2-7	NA	TGTGCCAGCAGCTTTGGGGTCACCAACGAGCAGTACTTC	CASSFGVTNEQYF
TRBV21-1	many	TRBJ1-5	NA	TGTGCCAGCAGCTACAGTCAGCCCCAGCATTTT	CASSYSQPQHF
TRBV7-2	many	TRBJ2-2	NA	TGTGCCAGCGAAATCCAGGGCCCAAACACCGGGGAGCTGTTTTTT	CASEIQGPNTGELFF
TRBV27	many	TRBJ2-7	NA	TGTGCCAGCAGTTTAGCCGGGGCTACCGCCTACGAGCAGTACTTC	CASSLAGATAYEQYF